This TCR beta chain appears in the sequencing data of a study of identical twins. Study observations and caveats: Models predicted too little out-of-frame TCR alpha sharing in monozygotic twins. Conclusions rested on cross-sectional statistics rather than following the same donors.

The donors were all healthy and Caucasian. As for this clonotype: Its antigen is unidentified.

Unique molecular identifiers were in the cDNA, with template-switch universal primer binding. TCRdb called the 5' RACE reads again in MiXCR, with one record for every CDR3 protein. In the table there are fewer than 550,000 distinct CDR3 sequences, roughly an eighth of which are singletons. This same sample was also taken into another study, of yellow fever vaccine responses in identical twins.

The receptor was derived from a woman aged 18-29 years in good health. The sequenced sample was CD4+ T cells sorted from blood.

The CDR3 DNA reads as TGTGCCAGCGGTTCGGGGGGGAACACTGAAGCTTTCTTT. It translates to CASGSGGNTEAFF. The rearrangement uses TRBV2 and TRBJ1-1; D might be TRBD1 (5 bases). Trimming left V 8 bases short and J 1 base short, with 11 bases between. Germline V CDR1 and CDR2: SNHLY, FYNNEI. The CDR3 spans 13 residues.